The 14 T cell receptor beta chains given below trace back to one sample, sequenced in a study of long-term antiretroviral therapy in people with HIV. The run of the v3.0 immunoSEQ assay was at survey level. Clones were read by immunoSEQ multiplex PCR, and TCRdb kept only the in-frame ones, dropping some. The sample contains some 33,000 clones, 95% to 97% of which appear only once. The sample in question was unsorted PBMCs, obtained 6.6 years after starting antiretroviral therapy. These receptors were collected from a man under 40 with HIV.

The chain recombines TRBV7-9 with TRBJ2-1; 7 nucleotides line up with TRBD1. Germline V gene data show CDR1 as SEHNR and CDR2 as FQNEAQ (reference sequence). This CDR3 has 16 residues. Losses at the gene ends were 5 bases for V and 0 bases for J; bases not matched to a gene: 7. CDR3 bases: TGTGCCAGCAGCCCCCCAACAGGGGTCTCCTACAATGAGCAGTTCTTC. Protein sequence: CASSPPTGVSYNEQFF.

This CDR3 is CASSLDWGGDQPQHF. Here the CDR3 DNA reads TGTGCCAGCAGCTTAGACTGGGGCGGGGATCAGCCCCAGCATTTT. The genes are TRBV11-2 and TRBJ1-5, with D possibly being TRBD1 (5 bases). The CDR3 is 15 amino acids. V gave up 0 bases and J gave up 5 bases, with 11 bases separating them. Germline V CDR1 and CDR2: SGHAT, FQNNGV.

The CDR3 spells CASNPRGLAGGATDTQYF. Here the CDR3 DNA reads TGCGCCAGCAACCCGAGGGGACTAGCGGGGGGGGCTACAGATACGCAGTATTTT. The rearrangement links TRBV4-1 to TRBJ2-3; the match to TRBD2 covers 16 bases. The CDR3 extends over 18 amino acids. Trimming cost V 7 bases and J 3 bases; bases outside gene matches: 10. The germline gives CDR1 MGHRA, CDR2 YSYEKL.

This clone appeared once. This CDR3 is also generated by other DNA sequences in the sample. V is TRBV11-2 and J is TRBJ1-1; 8 nucleotides agree with TRBD1. V was pared by 3 bases and J by 5 bases, with 8 bases of the junction left unmatched. The CDR3 length is 15 residues. Germline lookup yields CDR1 SGHAT and CDR2 FQNNGV. The CDR3 bases are TGTGCCAGCAGCTTGACGACAGGGGTGGGGACTGAAGCTTTCTTT. This codes for CASSLTTGVGTEAFF. Using reference TRBV11-2 and TRBJ1-1 for the parts outside the CDR3, the full variable domain is EAGVAQSPRYKIIEKRQSVAFWCNPISGHATLYWYQQILGQGPKLLIQFQNNGVVDDSQLPKDRFSAERLKGVDSTLKIQPAKLEDSAVYLCASSLTTGVGTEAFFGQGTRLTVV.

The CDR3 region has the DNA TGCGCCAGCAGCCAGCTCCCCTCCCGAGACAGGGAGGAGGGCTACACCTTC. It specifies CASSQLPSRDREEGYTF. V is TRBV4-3 and J is TRBJ1-2; TRBD1 matches 7 bases. CDR3 length: 17 residues. Germline values: CDR1 LGHNA, CDR2 YSLEER. Germline trimming cut 3 bases from V and 8 bases from J; bases unmatched to any gene: 18.

This clone was seen more than once but under ten times. The genes are TRBV18 and TRBJ1-2; D uncertain. Germline values: CDR1 KGHSH, CDR2 LQKENI. The CDR3 sequence is 15 residues long. Trimming took 1 base from V and 0 from J, leaving 9 bases between them. The CDR3 DNA sequence: TGTGCCAGCTCACCACTATACAGAGCTAACTATGGCTACACCTTC. As protein: CASSPLYRANYGYTF.

The genes are TRBV5-5 and TRBJ2-7; D is ambiguous. Germline V CDR1 and CDR2: SGHKS, YYEKEE (reference sequence). V was clipped by 0 bases and J by 2 bases, with 3 bases between them. The CDR3 runs to 12 residues. CDR3 residues: CASSLGAYEQYF. Written as DNA, the CDR3 is TGTGCCAGCAGCTTGGGGGCCTACGAGCAGTACTTC.

The chain combines TRBV2 with TRBJ2-3; the match to TRBD1 covers 7 bases. Unmatched junction bases numbered 5, after V lost 6 bases and J lost 2 bases. Per germline, CDR1 SNHLY and CDR2 FYNNEI. The CDR3 spans 14 residues. CDR3 DNA: TGTGCCAGCAGGGGACAGCAGTACACAGATACGCAGTATTTT. It codes for CASRGQQYTDTQYF.

The chain recombines TRBV2 with TRBJ2-7; D not resolved. The germline V gene encodes CDR1 SNHLY and CDR2 FYNNEI. This CDR3 region has 10 residues. The ends were cut back, 5 bases at V and 6 bases at J, with 5 bases in the middle. The CDR3 DNA follows: TGTGCCAGCAGTTCCACCGAGCAGTACTTC. Translated, it gives CASSSTEQYF.

J is TRBJ1-1 and V is TRBV30, with 9 nucleotides matching TRBD1. CDR3 length: 15 residues. V was pared by 4 bases and J by 4 bases, with 10 bases of the junction left unmatched. Germline CDR1 GTSNPN, CDR2 SVGIG (reference sequence). The CDR3 DNA reads TGTGCCTGGACGAAATTGGGACAGGGTGCCACTGAAGCTTTCTTT. It codes for CAWTKLGQGATEAFF.

The V gene is TRBV7-9, the J gene TRBJ1-4; D ambiguous. The CDR3 covers 13 residues. Trimming removed 5 bases at V and 5 bases at J, with 9 bases between. CDR1 is SEHNR and CDR2 is FQNEAQ in the germline V gene (reference sequence). The CDR3 is CASSREENEKLFF. The CDR3 nucleotides are TGTGCCAGCAGCAGAGAAGAGAATGAAAAACTGTTTTTT.

This chain uses TRBV19 with TRBJ1-4; D is unresolved. This CDR3 contains 13 residues. The germline V gene encodes CDR1 LNHDA and CDR2 SQIVND (reference sequence). V lost 2 bases to trimming and J lost 10 bases, with 11 bases between them. This CDR3 reads CASSIPPAGKLFF. CDR3 DNA sequence: TGTGCCAGTAGTATACCCCCGGCTGGAAAACTGTTTTTT.

This chain connects TRBV9 to TRBJ1-1, with TRBD1 as a possible D gene (5 bases). This CDR3 is 13 amino acids long. Germline CDR1 reads SGDLS; CDR2 reads YYNGEE. Between the trimmed V and J ends, which lost 3 bases and 1 base, there was a span of 7 bases. The CDR3 loop reads CASSDGGNTEAFF. In DNA, the CDR3 is TGTGCCAGCAGCGACGGGGGGAACACTGAAGCTTTCTTT.

The V gene is TRBV11-2, the J gene TRBJ1-6, with D tentatively TRBD1 (5 bases). The CDR3 has 15 residues. The V gene's germline CDR1 is SGHAT and CDR2 FQNNGV. Trimming removed 0 bases at V and 9 bases at J, with 12 bases between. The CDR3 DNA reads as TGTGCCAGCAGCTTAGATTCGACAGTGGGTTCACCCCTCCACTTT. It codes for CASSLDSTVGSPLHF.